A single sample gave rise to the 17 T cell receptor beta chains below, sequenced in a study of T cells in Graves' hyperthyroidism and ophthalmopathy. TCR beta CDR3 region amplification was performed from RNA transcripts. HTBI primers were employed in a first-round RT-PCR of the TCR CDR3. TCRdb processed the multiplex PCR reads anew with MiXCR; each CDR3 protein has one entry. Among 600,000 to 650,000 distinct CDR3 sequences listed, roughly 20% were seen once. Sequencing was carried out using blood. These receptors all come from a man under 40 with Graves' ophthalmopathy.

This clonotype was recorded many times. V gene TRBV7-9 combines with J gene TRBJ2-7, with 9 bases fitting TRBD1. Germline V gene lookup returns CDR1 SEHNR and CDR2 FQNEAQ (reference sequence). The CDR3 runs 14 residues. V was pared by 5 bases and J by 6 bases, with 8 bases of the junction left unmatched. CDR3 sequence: CASSGDRELPEQYF. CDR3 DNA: TGTGCCAGCAGCGGGGACAGGGAATTACCCGAGCAGTACTTC.

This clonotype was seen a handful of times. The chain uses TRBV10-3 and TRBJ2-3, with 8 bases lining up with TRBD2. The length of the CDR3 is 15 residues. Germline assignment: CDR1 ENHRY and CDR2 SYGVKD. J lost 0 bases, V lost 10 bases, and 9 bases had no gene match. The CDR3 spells CATAGGGSSTDTQYF. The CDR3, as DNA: TGTGCCACCGCGGGGGGTGGGTCTAGCACAGATACGCAGTATTTT.

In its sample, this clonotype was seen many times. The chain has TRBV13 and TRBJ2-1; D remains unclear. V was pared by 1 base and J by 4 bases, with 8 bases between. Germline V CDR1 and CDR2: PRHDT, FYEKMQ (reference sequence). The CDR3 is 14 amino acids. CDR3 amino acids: CASSLAVGYNEQFF. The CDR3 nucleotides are TGTGCCAGCAGCTTAGCTGTGGGATACAATGAGCAGTTCTTC.

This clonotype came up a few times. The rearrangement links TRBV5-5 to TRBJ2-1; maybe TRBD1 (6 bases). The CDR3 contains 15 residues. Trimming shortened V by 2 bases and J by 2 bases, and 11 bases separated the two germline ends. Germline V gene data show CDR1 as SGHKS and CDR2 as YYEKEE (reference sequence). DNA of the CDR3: TGTGCCAGCAGCTTTTTCCCAGGGGCCTACAATGAGCAGTTCTTC. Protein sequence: CASSFFPGAYNEQFF.

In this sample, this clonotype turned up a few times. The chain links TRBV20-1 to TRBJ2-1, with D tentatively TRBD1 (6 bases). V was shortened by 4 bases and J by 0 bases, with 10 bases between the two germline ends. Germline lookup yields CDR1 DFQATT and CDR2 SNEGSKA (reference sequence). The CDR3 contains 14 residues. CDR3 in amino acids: CSAKNRVSYNEQFF. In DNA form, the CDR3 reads TGCAGTGCTAAGAACAGGGTCTCCTACAATGAGCAGTTCTTC.

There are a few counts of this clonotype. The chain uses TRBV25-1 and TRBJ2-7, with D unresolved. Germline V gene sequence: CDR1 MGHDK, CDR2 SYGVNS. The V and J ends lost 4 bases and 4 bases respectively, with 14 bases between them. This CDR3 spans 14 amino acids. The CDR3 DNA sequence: TGTGCCAGCAGTGGACCGGGCAGGAAATACGAGCAGTACTTC. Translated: CASSGPGRKYEQYF.

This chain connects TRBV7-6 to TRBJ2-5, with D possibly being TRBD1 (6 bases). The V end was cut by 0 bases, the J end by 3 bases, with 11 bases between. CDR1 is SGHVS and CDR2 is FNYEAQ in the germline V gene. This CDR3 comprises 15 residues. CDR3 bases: TGTGCCAGCAGCTTAGCGATTGGACAGAAAGAGACCCAGTACTTC. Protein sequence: CASSLAIGQKETQYF.

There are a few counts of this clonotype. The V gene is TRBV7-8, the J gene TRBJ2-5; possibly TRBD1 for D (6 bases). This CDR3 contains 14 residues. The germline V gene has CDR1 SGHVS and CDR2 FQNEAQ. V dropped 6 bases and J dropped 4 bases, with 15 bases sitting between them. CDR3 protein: CASRLRGIGETQYF. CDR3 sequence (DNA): TGTGCCAGCAGATTGAGGGGGATCGGAGAGACCCAGTACTTC.

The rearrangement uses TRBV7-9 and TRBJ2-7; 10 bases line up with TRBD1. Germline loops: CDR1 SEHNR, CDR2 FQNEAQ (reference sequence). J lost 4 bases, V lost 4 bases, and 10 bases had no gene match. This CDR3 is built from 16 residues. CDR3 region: CASSSRSGTGVYEQYF. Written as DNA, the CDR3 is TGTGCCAGCAGCTCTCGTTCCGGGACAGGGGTATACGAGCAGTACTTC. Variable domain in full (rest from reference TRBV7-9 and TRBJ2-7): DTGVSQNPRHKITKRGQNVTFRCDPISEHNRLYWYRQTLGQGPEFLTYFQNEAQLEKSRLLSDRFSAERPKGSFSTLEIQRTEQGDSAMYLCASSSRSGTGVYEQYFGPGTRLTVT.

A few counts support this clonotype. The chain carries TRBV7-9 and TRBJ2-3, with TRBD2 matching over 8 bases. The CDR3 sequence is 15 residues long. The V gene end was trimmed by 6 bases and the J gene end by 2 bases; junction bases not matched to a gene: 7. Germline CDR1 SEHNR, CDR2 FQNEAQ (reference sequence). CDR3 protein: CASRELAAHTDTQYF. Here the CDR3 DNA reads TGTGCCAGCAGAGAACTAGCGGCCCACACAGATACGCAGTATTTT.

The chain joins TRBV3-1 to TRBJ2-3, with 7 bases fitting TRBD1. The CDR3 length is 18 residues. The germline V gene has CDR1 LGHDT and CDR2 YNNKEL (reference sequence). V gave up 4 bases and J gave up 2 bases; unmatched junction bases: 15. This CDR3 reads CASSPIPYRDSNTDTQYF. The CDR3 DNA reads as TGTGCCAGCAGCCCCATACCTTACCGGGACAGTAACACAGATACGCAGTATTTT.

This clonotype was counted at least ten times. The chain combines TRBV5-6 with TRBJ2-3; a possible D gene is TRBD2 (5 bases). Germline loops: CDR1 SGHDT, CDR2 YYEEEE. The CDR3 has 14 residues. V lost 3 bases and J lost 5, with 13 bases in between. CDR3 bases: TGTGCCAGCAGCTCGCGGGTCGGCGGAGATACGCAGTATTTT. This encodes CASSSRVGGDTQYF.

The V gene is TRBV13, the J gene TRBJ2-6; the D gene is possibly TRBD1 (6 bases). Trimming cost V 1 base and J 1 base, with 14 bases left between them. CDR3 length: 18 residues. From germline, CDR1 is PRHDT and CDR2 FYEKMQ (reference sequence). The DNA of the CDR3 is TGTGCCAGCAGCTTAGTGAAGGGGGTCGGGTCTGGGGCCAACGTCCTGACTTTC. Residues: CASSLVKGVGSGANVLTF.

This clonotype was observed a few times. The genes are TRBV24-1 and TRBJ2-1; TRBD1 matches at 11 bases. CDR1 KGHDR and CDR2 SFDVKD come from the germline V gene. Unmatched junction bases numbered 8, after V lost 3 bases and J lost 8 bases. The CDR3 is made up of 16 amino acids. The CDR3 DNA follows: TGTGCCACCAGTGATCCCACCGGGACAGGGGGTCATGAGCAGTTCTTC. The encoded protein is CATSDPTGTGGHEQFF.

The CDR3 DNA sequence: TGTGCCAGCAGCCCCAGCGGGGGGTTGGATAATTCACCCCTCCACTTT. This gives the protein CASSPSGGLDNSPLHF. The J gene is TRBJ1-6, the V gene TRBV7-2; weak D call: TRBD1 (5 bases). There are 16 residues in the CDR3. Germline V CDR1 and CDR2: SGHTA, FQGNSA. The ends were cut back, 5 bases at V and 5 bases at J, with 16 bases in the middle.

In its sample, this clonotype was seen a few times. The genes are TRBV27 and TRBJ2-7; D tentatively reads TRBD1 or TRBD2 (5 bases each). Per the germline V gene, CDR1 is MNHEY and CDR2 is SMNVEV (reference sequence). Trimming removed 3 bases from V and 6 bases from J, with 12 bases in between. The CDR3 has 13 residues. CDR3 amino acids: CASSFGGMSEQYF. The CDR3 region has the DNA TGTGCCAGCAGTTTTGGGGGTATGAGCGAGCAGTACTTC.

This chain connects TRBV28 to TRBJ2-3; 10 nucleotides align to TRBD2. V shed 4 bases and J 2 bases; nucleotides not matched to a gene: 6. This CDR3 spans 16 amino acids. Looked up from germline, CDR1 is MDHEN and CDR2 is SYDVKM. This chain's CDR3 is CASSSSAGGNTDTQYF. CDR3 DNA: TGTGCCAGCAGTTCCTCAGCGGGAGGGAACACAGATACGCAGTATTTT.